This entry is about one TCR beta chain. V was pared by 3 bases and J by 4 bases, with 9 bases between. The CDR3 loop spans 13 amino acids. Germline V lookup: CDR1 SGHVS, CDR2 FQNEAQ. The sample comes from a study of blood T cell repertoires in COVID-19. About the research overall: From the United States, Italy and Spain came samples of acute and convalescent COVID-19. Nucleic acid was either cDNA or gDNA, and it came from T cells, B-cell-depleted T cells, or PBMCs.

Methods used by the authors: Estimation of nucleated cell counts was performed using reference gene primer amplification. Assay used: immunoSEQ multiplex PCR; TCRdb lists only in-frame clones, some missing. The DNA was the basis for D and trimming; V, J and clone size are from that table. The sample has about 87,000 clones; about 88% are singletons. This TCR derives from a woman aged 80 or older with active COVID-19. The material sequenced was peripheral blood. The chain uses TRBV7-8 and TRBJ1-1, with D possibly matching TRBD1 (6 bases). The CDR3, as DNA: TGTGCCAGCAGCTTTTTGGGGGCCACTGAAGCTTTCTTT. This translates into CASSFLGATEAFF.